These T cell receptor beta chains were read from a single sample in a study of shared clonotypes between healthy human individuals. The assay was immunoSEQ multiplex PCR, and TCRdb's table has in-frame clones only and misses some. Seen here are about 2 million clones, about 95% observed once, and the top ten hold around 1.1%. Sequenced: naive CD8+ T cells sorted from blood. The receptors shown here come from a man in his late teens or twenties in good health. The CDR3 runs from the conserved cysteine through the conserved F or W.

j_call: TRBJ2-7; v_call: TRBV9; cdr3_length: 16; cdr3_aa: CASSVGGMTESYEQYF
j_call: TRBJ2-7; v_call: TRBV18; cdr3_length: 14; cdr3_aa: CASSPTASRDEQYF
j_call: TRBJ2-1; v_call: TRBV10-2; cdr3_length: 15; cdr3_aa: CASRSGMSSYNEQFF
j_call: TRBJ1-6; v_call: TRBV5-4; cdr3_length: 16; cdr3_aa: CASSLGPGTGDSPLHF
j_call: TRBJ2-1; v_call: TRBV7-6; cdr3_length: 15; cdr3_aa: CASSPGLAGGNEQFF
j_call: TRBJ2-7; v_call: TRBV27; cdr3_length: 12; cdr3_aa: CASSLYGGEQYF
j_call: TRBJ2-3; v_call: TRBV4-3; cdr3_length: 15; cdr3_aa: CASSPRYPSTDTQYF
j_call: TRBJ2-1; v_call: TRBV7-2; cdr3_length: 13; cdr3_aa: CASSRGLASEQFF
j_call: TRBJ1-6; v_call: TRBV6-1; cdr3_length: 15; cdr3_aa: CASSDSSSYNSPLHF
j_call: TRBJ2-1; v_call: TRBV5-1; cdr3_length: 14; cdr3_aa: CASSSPPWFHEQFF
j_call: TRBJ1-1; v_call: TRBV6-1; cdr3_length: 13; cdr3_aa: CASSELENTEAFF
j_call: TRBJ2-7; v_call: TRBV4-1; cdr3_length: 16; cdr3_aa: CASSQRGTGSSYEQYF
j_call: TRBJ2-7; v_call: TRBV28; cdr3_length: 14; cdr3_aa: CASSSQGAGYEQYF